These T cell receptor beta chains were read from a single sample in a study of beta chain features in type 1 diabetes. The table came from immunoSEQ multiplex PCR; TCRdb's copy has only in-frame clones and leaves some out. The sample has about 180,000 clones; 10% to 15% are singletons. The source material was central memory CD4+ T cells from blood. The receptor set was obtained from a woman in her late teens or twenties in good health. Both conserved end residues are part of each CDR3. A D gene is named only where the DNA matches it firmly. Expanded clones are given a class, and other clones once, few, many or no size at all.

J	D	size	V	DNA	CDR3
TRBJ1-2	-	-	TRBV30	TGTGCCTGGAGTATGTCAGGGTATGGCTACACCTTC	CAWSMSGYGYTF
TRBJ2-7	TRBD2	few	TRBV19	TGTGCCAGTAGTATTCTGGGACTAGCGGGTTACGAGCAGTACTTC	CASSILGLAGYEQYF
TRBJ1-2	-	-	TRBV18	TGTGCCAGCTCACCTTACCGGGACACGGGACCCTCTAACTATGGCTACACCTTC	CASSPYRDTGPSNYGYTF
TRBJ1-2	-	-	TRBV7-2	TGTGCCAGCAGCTTGGTCAGGAGCGGAGGCTACACCTTC	CASSLVRSGGYTF
TRBJ2-5	TRBD2	-	TRBV11-2	TGTGCCAGCAGCCAAGATGGTAGCGGGTACCAAGAGACCCAGTACTTC	CASSQDGSGYQETQYF
TRBJ2-7	-	-	TRBV14	TGTGCCAGCAGCCAGTCCAGGGGGACGGGACTTTACGAGCAGTACTTC	CASSQSRGTGLYEQYF
TRBJ1-2	TRBD1	few	TRBV30	TGTGCCTGGAGTGTCGGGACAGACTATGGCTACACCTTC	CAWSVGTDYGYTF
TRBJ2-7	-	few	TRBV5-6	TGTGCCAGCAGCTTGGGAGGCGACTTTGCCTACGAGCAGTACTTC	CASSLGGDFAYEQYF
TRBJ2-7	TRBD1	-	TRBV6-1	TGTGCCAGCAACAGGGGGGCCTACGAGCAGTACTTC	CASNRGAYEQYF
TRBJ2-7	-	few	TRBV5-1	TGCGCCAGCAGCATTGGCACTAGGGAAACCTACGAGCAGTACTTC	CASSIGTRETYEQYF
TRBJ1-2	TRBD1	-	TRBV28	TGTGCCAGCGGACAGGGTTACTATGGCTACACCTTC	CASGQGYYGYTF
TRBJ2-1	TRBD2	-	TRBV19	TGTGCCAGTAGTCTCCGACTAGCGGAGTACAATGAGCAGTTCTTC	CASSLRLAEYNEQFF
TRBJ1-2	-	-	TRBV30	TGTGCCTGGAGTCAAGGCGGCGGATCTAACTATGGCTACACCTTC	CAWSQGGGSNYGYTF
TRBJ1-2	TRBD1	-	TRBV14	TGTGCCAGCAGCGCCCAAAGGGGACAGAGCGGCTATGGCTACACCTTC	CASSAQRGQSGYGYTF
TRBJ2-2	-	-	TRBV6-5	TGTGCCAGCAGTTACTTGGGTAGAGGCACCGGGGAGCTGTTTTTT	CASSYLGRGTGELFF
TRBJ1-1	-	few	TRBV30	TGTGCCTGGAGTGTAGACAACGTGAACACTGAAGCTTTCTTT	CAWSVDNVNTEAFF
TRBJ1-3	TRBD1	few	TRBV28	TGTGCCAGCAGTTTAGCACCAGGGGGAACTGGAAACACCATATATTTT	CASSLAPGGTGNTIYF
TRBJ1-5	-	-	TRBV6-5	TGTGCCAGCAGTTTGGACCCGGGAGGTAGCAATCAGCCCCAGCATTTT	CASSLDPGGSNQPQHF
TRBJ1-1	-	-	TRBV9	TGTGCCAGCAGCGGACTCAGGGCAGGTGAAGCTTTCTTT	CASSGLRAGEAFF
TRBJ2-5	TRBD2	few	TRBV28	TGTGCCAGCAGACTAGGGGGTAGCGGGAGGGCCCTAAAGACCCAGTACTTC	CASRLGGSGRALKTQYF
TRBJ2-2	TRBD2	-	TRBV11-3	TGTGCCAGCAGCTTAGACCACATGGGACTAGCGGGAGCCACCGGGGAGCTGTTTTTT	CASSLDHMGLAGATGELFF
TRBJ1-5	-	few	TRBV15	TGTGCCACCAGCGGCAGACGCGCGGGGAGCAATCAGCCCCAGCATTTT	CATSGRRAGSNQPQHF
TRBJ1-2	-	-	TRBV5-1	TGCGCCAGCAGCTTGGACAGCCCCTATGGCTACACCTTC	CASSLDSPYGYTF